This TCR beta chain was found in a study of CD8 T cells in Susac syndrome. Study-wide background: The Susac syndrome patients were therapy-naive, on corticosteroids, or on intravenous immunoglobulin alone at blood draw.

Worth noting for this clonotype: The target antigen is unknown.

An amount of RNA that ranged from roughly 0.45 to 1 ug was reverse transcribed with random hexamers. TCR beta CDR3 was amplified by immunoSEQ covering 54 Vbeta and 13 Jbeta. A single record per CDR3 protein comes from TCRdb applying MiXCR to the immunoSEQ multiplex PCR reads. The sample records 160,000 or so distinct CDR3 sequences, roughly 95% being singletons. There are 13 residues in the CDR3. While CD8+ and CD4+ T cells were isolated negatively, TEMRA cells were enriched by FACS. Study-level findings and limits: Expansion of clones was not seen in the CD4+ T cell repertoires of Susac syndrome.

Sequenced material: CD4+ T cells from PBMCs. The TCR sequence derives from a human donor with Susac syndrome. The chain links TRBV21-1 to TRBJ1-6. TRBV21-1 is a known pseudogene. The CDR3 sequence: CASSKRTGTLIHF. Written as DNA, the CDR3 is TGTGCCAGCAGCAAACGAACGGGGACTCTTATCCACTTT.